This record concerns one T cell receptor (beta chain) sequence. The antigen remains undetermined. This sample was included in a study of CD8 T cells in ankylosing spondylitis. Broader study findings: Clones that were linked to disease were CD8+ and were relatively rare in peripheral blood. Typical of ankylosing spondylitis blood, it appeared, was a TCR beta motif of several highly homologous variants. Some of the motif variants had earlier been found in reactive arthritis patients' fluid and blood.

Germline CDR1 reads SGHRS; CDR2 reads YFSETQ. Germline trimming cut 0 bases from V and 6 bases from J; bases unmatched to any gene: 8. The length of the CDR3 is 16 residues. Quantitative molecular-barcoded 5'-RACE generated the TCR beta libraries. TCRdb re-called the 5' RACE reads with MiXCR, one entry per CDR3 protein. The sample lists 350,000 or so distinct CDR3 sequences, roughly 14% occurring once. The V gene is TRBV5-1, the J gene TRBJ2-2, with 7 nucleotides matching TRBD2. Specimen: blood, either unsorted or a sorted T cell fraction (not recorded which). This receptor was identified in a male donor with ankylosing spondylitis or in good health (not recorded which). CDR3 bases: TGCGCCAGCAGCTTGGGTCCTAGCGGAACGCCCGGGGAGCTGTTTTTT. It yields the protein CASSLGPSGTPGELFF.